This TCR beta chain was sequenced during a study of blood T cells in healthy people across ages. Findings and limits, study-wide: Bulk PBMC profiling left naive and antigen-experienced comparisons inconclusive.

Using a J-beta primer mix together with a sample-barcoded 5' primer, a second PCR was run for about 6 to 11 cycles. Via MiXCR, TCRdb re-called the 5' RACE reads, giving one row per CDR3 protein. The sample consists of about 1.8 million distinct CDR3 sequences, 49% of them appearing once. Each sample yielded at least 6 million isolated PBMCs. Concerning this clonotype: Its antigen is not identified.

This sequence was found in a woman between 40 and 55 years old in good health. Specimen: blood.

The CDR3 sequence: CASSMAGGPETQYF. The CDR3 coding sequence is TGTGCCAGCAGTATGGCGGGGGGGCCGGAGACCCAGTACTTC. The rearrangement uses TRBV4-2 and TRBJ2-5; TRBD2 matches at 9 bases. The CDR3 has 14 residues. V shed 6 bases, J shed 5 bases, and the junction held 7 bases outside the gene matches. The germline V gene encodes CDR1 LGHNA and CDR2 YNFKEQ.